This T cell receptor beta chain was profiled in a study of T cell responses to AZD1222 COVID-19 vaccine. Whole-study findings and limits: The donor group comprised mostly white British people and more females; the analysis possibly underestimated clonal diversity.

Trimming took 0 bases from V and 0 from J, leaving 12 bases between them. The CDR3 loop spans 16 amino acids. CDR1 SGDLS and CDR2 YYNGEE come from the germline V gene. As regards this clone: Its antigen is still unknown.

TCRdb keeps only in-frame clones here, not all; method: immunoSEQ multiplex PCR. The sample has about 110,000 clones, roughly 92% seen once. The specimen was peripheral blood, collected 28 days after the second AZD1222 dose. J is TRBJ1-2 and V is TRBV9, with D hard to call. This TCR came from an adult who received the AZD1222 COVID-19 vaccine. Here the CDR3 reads CASSVERGPPNYGYTF. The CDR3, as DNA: TGTGCCAGCAGCGTAGAAAGAGGGCCCCCTAACTATGGCTACACCTTC.